This T cell receptor beta chain was sequenced in a study of vaccination effects on CD4 cells after COVID-19. Germline assignment: CDR1 SGHRS and CDR2 YFSETQ. This CDR3 has 15 amino acids. Trimming took 1 base from V and 4 from J, leaving 12 bases between them. Worth noting for this clone: The target antigen is unknown.

CD4+ T cells specific for antigen were expanded with viral peptide pools by the ViraFEST assay before sequencing. After roughly 9 days in culture, the CD4+ T cells were isolated. By PCR, the person was confirmed to have had SARS-CoV-2 infection between March and December 2020. Researchers reported culturing approximately 1.8 million PBMC in each well, adding approximately 10 IU/ml IL-2 and about 9.5 ug/ml peptides. Measured with immunoSEQ multiplex PCR; TCRdb has only the in-frame clones, and not every one. The sample yields some 24,000 clones, 60% to 80% seen once. The receptor comes from a human donor who had a prior SARS-CoV-2 infection. The chain recombines TRBV5-1 with TRBJ2-1, with no clear D. The sequenced sample was CD4+ T cells from PBMCs cultured with SARS-CoV-2 spike peptides, obtained before COVID-19 vaccination. The CDR3: CASSLTPPNYNEQFF. CDR3 sequence (DNA): TGCGCCAGCAGCTTGACCCCTCCGAATTACAATGAGCAGTTCTTC.